This T cell receptor (beta chain) derives from a study of CD8+CD57+ T cells in acquired aplastic anemia. By flow cytometry, patients selected for sequencing had shown an expansion of CD8+CD57+ cells. Note on this clonotype: Its antigen is currently unknown.

The study profiled TCR beta VDJ and CDR3 using genomic DNA as template. Each CDR3 protein is one row after TCRdb ran MiXCR on the reads. In the table there are 160,000 or so distinct CDR3 sequences, about 48% of which are singletons. This CDR3 has 12 residues. V dropped 6 bases and J dropped 1 base, with 7 bases sitting between them. Germline V gives CDR1 DFQATT, CDR2 SNEGSKA (reference sequence). Whole-study results and caveats: There were approximately 27 CD8+ CDR3 sequences that occurred in both patients and controls.

Sequenced material: sorted CD4+, CD8+, or CD8+CD57+ T cells (not recorded which) from PBMCs. The V call is TRBV20-1, the J call TRBJ2-1; perhaps TRBD1 as D (5 bases). The TCR was taken from a human donor with aplastic anemia. The CDR3 region is CSARASYNEQFF. CDR3 nucleotide sequence: TGCAGTGCCAGGGCGTCCTACAATGAGCAGTTCTTC.